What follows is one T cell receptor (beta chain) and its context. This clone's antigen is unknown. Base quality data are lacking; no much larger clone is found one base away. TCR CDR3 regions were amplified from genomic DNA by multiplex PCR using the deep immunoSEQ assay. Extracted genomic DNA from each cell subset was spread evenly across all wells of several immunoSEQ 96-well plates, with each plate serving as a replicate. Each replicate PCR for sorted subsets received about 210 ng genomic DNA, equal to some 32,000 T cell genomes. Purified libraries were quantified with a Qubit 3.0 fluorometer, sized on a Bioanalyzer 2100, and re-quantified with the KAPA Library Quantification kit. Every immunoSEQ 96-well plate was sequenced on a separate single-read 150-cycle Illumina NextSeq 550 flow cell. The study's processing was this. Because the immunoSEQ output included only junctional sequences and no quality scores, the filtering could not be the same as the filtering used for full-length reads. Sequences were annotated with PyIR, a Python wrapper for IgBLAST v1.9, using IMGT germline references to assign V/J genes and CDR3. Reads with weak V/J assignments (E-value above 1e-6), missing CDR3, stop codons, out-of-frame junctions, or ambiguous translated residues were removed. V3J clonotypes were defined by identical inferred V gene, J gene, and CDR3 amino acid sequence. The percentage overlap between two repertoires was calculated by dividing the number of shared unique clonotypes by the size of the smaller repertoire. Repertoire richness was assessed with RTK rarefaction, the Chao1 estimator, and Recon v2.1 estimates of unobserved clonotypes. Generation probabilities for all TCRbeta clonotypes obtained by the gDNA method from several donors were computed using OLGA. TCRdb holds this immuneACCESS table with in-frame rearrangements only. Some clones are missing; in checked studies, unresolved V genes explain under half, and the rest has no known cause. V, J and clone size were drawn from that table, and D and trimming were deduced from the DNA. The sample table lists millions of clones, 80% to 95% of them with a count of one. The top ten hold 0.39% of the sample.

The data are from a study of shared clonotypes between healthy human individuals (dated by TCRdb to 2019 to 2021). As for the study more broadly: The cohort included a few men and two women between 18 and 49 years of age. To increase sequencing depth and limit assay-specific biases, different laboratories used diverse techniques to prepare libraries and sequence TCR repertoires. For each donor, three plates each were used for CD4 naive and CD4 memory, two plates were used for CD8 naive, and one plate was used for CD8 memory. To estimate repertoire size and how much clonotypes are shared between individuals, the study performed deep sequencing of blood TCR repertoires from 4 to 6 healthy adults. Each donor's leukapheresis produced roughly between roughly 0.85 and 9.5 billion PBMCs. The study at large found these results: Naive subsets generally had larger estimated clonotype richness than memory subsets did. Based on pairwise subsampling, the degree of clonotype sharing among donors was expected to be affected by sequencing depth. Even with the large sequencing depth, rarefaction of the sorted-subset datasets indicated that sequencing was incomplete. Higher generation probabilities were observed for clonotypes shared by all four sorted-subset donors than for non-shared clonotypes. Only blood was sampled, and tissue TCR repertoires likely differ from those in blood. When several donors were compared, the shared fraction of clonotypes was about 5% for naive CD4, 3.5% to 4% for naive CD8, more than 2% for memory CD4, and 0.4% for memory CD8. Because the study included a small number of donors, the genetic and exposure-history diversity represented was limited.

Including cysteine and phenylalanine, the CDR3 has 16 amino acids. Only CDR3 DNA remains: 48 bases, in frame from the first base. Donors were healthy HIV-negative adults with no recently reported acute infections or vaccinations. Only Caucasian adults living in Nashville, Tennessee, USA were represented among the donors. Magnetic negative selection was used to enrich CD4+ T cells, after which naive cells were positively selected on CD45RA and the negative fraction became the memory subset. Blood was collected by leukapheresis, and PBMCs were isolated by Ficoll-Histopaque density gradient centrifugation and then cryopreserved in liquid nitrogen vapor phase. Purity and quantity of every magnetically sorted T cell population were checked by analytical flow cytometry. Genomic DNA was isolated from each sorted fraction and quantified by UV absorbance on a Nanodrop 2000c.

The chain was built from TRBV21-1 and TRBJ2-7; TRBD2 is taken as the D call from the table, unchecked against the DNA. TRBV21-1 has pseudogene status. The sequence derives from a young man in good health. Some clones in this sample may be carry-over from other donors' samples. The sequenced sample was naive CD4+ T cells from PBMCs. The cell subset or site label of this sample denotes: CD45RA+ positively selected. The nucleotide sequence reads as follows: TGTGCCAGCAGCAAAGTCCTATTAGCGGGATTCTACGAGCAGTACTTC. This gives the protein CASSKVLLAGFYEQYF.